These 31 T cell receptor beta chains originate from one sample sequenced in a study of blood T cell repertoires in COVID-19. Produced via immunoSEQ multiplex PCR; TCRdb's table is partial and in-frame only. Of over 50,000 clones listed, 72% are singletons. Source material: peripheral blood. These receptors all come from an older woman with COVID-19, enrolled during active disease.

CDR3 loop: CASSLARGAEQPQHF. The CDR3 region has the DNA TGTGCCAGCAGCTTAGCTCGGGGGGCGGAGCAGCCCCAGCATTTT. The chain employs TRBV7-2 and TRBJ1-5; possibly TRBD1 for D (6 bases). V dropped 0 bases and J dropped 7 bases, with 13 bases sitting between them. There are 15 residues in the CDR3. Germline CDR1 and CDR2: SGHTA and FQGNSA.

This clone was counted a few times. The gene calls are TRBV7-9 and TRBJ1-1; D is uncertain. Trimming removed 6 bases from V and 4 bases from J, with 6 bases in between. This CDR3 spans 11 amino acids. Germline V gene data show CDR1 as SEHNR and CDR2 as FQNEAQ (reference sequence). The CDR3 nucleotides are TGTGCCAGCAGTCGGGGCACTGAAGCTTTCTTT. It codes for CASSRGTEAFF.

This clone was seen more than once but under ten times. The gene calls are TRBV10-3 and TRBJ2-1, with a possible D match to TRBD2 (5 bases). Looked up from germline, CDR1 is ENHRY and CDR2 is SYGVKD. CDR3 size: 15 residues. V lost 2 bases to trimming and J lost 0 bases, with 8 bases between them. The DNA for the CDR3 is TGTGCCATCAGTGAGCCGAGCGGCTCCTACAATGAGCAGTTCTTC. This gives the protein CAISEPSGSYNEQFF.

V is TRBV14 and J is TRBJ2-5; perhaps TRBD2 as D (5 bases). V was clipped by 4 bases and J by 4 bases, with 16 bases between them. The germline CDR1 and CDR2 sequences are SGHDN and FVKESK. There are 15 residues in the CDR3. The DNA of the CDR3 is TGTGCCAGCAGCCCCGGACTGCTTGGGCCAGAGACCCAGTACTTC. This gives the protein CASSPGLLGPETQYF.

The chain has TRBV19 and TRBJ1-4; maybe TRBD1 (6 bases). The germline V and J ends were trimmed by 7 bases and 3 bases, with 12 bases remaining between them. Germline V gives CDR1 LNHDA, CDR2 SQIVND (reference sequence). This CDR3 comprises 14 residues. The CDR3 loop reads CASTKQGPNEKLFF. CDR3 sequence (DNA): TGTGCCAGTACTAAACAGGGACCTAATGAAAAACTGTTTTTT.

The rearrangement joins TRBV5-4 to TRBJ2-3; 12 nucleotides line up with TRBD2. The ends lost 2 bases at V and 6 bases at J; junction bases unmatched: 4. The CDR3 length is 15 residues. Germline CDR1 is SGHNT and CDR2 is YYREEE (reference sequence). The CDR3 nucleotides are TGTGCCAGCAGCTTTCCTAGCGGGAGGGCCGATACGCAGTATTTT. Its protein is CASSFPSGRADTQYF.

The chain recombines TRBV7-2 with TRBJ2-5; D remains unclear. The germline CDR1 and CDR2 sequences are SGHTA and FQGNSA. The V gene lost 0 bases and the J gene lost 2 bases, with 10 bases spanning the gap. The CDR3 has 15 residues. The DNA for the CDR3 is TGTGCCAGCAGCTTAGCGATCAGGCAGCAAGAGACCCAGTACTTC. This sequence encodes CASSLAIRQQETQYF.

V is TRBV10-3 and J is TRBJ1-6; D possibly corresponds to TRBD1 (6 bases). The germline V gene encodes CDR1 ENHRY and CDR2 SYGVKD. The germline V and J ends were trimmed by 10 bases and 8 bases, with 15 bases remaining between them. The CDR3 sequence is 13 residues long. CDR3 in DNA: TGTGCCACCCGCCCTGAGGGGGATTCACCCCTCCACTTT. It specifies CATRPEGDSPLHF.

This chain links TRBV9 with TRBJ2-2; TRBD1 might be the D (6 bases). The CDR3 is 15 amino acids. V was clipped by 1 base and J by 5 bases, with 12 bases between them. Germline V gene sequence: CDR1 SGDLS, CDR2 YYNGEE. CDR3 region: CASSVLSGVTGELFF. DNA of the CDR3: TGTGCCAGCAGCGTACTATCAGGGGTGACCGGGGAGCTGTTTTTT.

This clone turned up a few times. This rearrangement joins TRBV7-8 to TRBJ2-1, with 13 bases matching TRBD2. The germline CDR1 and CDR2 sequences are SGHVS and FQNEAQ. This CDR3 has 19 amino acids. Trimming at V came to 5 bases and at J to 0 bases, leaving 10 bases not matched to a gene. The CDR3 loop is CASSPGRLAGGSSYNEQFF. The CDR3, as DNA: TGTGCCAGCAGCCCAGGGCGACTAGCGGGGGGAAGCTCCTACAATGAGCAGTTCTTC.

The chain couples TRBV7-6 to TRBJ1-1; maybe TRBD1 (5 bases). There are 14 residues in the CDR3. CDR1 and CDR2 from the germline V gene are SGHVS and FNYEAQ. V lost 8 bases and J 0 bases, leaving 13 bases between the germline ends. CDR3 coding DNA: TGTGCCAGCGGTGACAGCCTCATGAACACTGAAGCTTTCTTT. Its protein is CASGDSLMNTEAFF.

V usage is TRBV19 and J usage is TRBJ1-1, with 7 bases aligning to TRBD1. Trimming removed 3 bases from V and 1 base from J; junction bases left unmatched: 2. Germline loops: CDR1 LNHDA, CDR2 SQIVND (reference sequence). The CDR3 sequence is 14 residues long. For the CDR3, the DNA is TGTGCCAGTAGTATTCAGGGGGGGAACACTGAAGCTTTCTTT. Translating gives CASSIQGGNTEAFF. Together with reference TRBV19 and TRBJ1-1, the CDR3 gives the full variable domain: DGGITQSPKYLFRKEGQNVTLSCEQNLNHDAMYWYRQDPGQGLRLIYYSQIVNDFQKGDIAEGYSVSREKKESFPLTVTSAQKNPTAFYLCASSIQGGNTEAFFGQGTRLTVV.

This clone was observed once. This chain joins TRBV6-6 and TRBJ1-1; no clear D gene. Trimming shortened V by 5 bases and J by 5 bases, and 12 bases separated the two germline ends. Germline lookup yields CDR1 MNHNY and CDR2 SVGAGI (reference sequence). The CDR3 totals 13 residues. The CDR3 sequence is CASSLSGGTEAFF. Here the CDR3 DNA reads TGTGCCAGCAGTCTCTCTGGCGGGACTGAAGCTTTCTTT.

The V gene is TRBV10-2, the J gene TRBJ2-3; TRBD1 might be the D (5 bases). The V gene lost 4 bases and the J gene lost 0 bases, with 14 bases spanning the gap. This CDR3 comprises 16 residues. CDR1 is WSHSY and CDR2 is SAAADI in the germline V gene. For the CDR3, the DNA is TGCGCCAGCAGTGGGGGCAGAACCACTAGCACAGATACGCAGTATTTT. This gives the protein CASSGGRTTSTDTQYF.

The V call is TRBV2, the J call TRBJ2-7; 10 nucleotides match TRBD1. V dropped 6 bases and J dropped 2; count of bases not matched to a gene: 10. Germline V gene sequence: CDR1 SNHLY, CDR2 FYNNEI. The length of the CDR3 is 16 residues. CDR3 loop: CASSQTDRGRTYEQYV. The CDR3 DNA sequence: TGTGCCAGCAGCCAAACCGACAGGGGGCGGACCTACGAGCAGTACGTC.

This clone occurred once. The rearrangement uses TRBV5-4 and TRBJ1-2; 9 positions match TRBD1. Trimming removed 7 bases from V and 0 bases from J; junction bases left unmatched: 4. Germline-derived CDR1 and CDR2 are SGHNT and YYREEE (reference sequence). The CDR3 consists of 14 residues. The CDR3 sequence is CASGTGGSNYGYTF. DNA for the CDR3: TGTGCCAGCGGAACAGGGGGCTCTAACTATGGCTACACCTTC.

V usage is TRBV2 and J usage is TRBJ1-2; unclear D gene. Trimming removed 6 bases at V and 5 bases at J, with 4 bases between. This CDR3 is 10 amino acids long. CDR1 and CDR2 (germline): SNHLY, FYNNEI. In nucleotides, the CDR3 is TGTGCCAGCAGGGCTTATGGCTACACCTTC. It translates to CASRAYGYTF.

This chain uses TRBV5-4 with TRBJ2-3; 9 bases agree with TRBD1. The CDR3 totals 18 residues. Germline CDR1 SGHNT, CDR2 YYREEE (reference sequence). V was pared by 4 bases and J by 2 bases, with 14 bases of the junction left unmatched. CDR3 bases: TGTGCCAGCAGCCCCGGGACAGGGAATTGGAAGTTCACAGATACGCAGTATTTT. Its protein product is CASSPGTGNWKFTDTQYF.

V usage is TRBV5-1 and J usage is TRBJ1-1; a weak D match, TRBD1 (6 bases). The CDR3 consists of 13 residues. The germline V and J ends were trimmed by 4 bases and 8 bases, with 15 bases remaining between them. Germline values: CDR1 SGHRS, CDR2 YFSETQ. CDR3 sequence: CASSPDSLGEAFF. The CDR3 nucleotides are TGCGCCAGCAGCCCGGACAGTCTTGGGGAAGCTTTCTTT.

CDR3 amino acids: CASTMGTDTQYF. CDR3 DNA: TGTGCCAGCACTATGGGCACAGATACGCAGTATTTT. This sequence joins TRBV2 and TRBJ2-3; no definite D call. The V gene lost 7 bases and the J gene lost 1 base, with 6 bases spanning the gap. The germline CDR1 and CDR2 sequences are SNHLY and FYNNEI. CDR3 length: 12 amino acids. Using reference TRBV2 and TRBJ2-3 for the parts outside the CDR3, the full variable domain is EPEVTQTPSHQVTQMGQEVILRCVPISNHLYFYWYRQILGQKVEFLVSFYNNEISEKSEIFDDQFSVERPDGSNFTLKIRSTKLEDSAMYFCASTMGTDTQYFGPGTRLTVL.

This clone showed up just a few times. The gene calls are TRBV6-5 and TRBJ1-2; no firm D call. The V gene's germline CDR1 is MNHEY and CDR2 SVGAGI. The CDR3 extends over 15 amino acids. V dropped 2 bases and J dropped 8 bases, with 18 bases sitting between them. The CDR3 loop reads CASSYGLELWQGYTF. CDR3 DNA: TGTGCCAGCAGTTACGGGCTCGAGCTTTGGCAGGGCTACACCTTC.

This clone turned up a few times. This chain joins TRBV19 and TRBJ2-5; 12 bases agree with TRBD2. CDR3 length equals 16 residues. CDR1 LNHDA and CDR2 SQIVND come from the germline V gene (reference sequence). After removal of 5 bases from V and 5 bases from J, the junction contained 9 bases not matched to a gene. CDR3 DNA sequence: TGTGCCAGTAGTCCAAGACTAGCGGGAGAGATGGAGACCCAGTACTTC. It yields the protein CASSPRLAGEMETQYF.

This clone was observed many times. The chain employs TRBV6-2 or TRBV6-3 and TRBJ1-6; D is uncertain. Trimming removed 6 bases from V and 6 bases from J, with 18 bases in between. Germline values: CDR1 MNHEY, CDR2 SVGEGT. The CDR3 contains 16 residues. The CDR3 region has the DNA TGTGCCAGCAGCCTATTAATTGCCAGTTTTAATTCACCCCTCCACTTT. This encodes CASSLLIASFNSPLHF.

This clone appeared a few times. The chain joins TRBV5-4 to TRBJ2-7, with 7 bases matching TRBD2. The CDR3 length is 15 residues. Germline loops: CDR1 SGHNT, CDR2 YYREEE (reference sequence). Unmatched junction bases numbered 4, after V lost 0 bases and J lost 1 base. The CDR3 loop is CASSLGGAGSYEQYF. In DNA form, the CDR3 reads TGTGCCAGCAGCTTGGGTGGAGCGGGATCCTACGAGCAGTACTTC.

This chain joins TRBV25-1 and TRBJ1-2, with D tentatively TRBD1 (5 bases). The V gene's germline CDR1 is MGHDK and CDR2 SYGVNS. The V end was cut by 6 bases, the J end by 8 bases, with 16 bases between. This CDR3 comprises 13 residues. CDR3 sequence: CASSGGGWEGYTF. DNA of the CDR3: TGTGCCAGCAGCGGGGGAGGCTGGGAGGGCTACACCTTC.

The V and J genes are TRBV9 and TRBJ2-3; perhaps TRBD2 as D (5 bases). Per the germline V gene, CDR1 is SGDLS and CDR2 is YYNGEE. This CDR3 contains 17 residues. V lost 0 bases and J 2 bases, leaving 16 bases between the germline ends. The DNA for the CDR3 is TGTGCCAGCAGCGTAGAATCCTGGAGGCCCATCACAGATACGCAGTATTTT. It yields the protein CASSVESWRPITDTQYF.

CDR3 in amino acids: CASSATGSYNEQFF. The CDR3 nucleotides read TGTGCCAGCAGCGCGACAGGTTCCTACAATGAGCAGTTCTTC. This chain links TRBV9 with TRBJ2-1, with D perhaps matching TRBD1 (6 bases). V was shortened by 3 bases and J by 1 base, with 8 bases between the two germline ends. The CDR3 extends over 14 amino acids. CDR1 SGDLS and CDR2 YYNGEE come from the germline V gene.

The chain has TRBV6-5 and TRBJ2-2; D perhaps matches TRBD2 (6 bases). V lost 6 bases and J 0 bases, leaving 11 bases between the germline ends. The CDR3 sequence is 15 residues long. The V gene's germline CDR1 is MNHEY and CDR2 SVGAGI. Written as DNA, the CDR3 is TGTGCCAGCAGAGGGACTTACTCGAACACCGGGGAGCTGTTTTTT. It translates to CASRGTYSNTGELFF.

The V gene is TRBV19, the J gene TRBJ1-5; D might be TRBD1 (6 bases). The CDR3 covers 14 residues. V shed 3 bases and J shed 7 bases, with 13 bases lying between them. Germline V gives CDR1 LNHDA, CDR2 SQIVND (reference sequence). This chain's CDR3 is CASSIGGPNQPQHF. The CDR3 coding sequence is TGTGCCAGTAGTATCGGGGGGCCTAACCAGCCCCAGCATTTT.

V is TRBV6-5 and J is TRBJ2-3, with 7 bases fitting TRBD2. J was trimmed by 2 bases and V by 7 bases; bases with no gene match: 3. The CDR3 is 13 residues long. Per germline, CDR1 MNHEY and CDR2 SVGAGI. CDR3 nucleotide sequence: TGTGCCAGCATCGGGAGGTCCACAGATACGCAGTATTTT. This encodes CASIGRSTDTQYF.

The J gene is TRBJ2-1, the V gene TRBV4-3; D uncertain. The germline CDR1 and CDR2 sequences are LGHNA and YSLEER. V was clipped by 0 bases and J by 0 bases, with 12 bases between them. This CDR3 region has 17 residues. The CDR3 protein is CASSQEGWPSSYNEQFF. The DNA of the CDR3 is TGCGCCAGCAGCCAAGAGGGCTGGCCGAGCTCCTACAATGAGCAGTTCTTC.